The clone carrying this TCR beta chain was counted ten times or more. What it binds is not known. This may stem from a read error, because a much larger clone lies one nucleotide away. This sample was taken from a study of neurological immune-mediated disorders. On the study more broadly: For the roughly 34 multiple sclerosis patients, the disease was relapsing-remitting in some 30 and secondary progressive in 3. Regarding the study as a whole: It was HTLV-1-associated myelopathy that showed the most TCR clonal expansion, while multiple sclerosis showed the least, falling below healthy controls.

5'RACE with 10-nucleotide random UMIs produced the cDNA. The output of every sequencing run exceeded 170 million TCR-beta sequences, derived from 15-18 subjects. TCRdb fed the 5' RACE reads into MiXCR, producing one record per CDR3 protein. The sample carries 55,000 to 80,000 distinct CDR3 sequences, roughly 4.8% recorded once. This CDR3 is 16 amino acids long. Between the trimmed V and J ends, which lost 2 bases and 1 base, there was a span of 13 bases. Germline-derived CDR1 and CDR2 are SGHKS and YYEKEE (reference sequence). The rearrangement links TRBV5-5 to TRBJ1-5; a weak D match, TRBD1 (5 bases). This clonotype was sampled from a woman in her 50s with multiple sclerosis. The sequenced sample was PBMCs. The CDR3 sequence is CASSLFSEGSNQPQHF. The CDR3 coding sequence is TGTGCCAGCAGCTTATTCAGTGAGGGGAGCAATCAGCCCCAGCATTTT.